These T cell receptor beta chains were read from a single sample in a study of blood T cell repertoires in COVID-19. The assay was immunoSEQ multiplex PCR, and TCRdb's table has in-frame clones only and misses some. The profile shows some 520,000 clones, 89% of them singletons. The sequencing input was peripheral blood. The receptor source for this set is a man aged 18-30 years with COVID-19, enrolled during active disease. Both conserved end residues are part of each CDR3. Fields, in order: J gene, CDR3 length, D gene, V gene, CDR3 protein. D genes are given only for firm matches.

j_gene: TRBJ1-3
len: 15
d_gene: NA
v_gene: TRBV18
CDR3aa: CASSPPVQGGDTIYF

j_gene: TRBJ2-3
len: 15
d_gene: TRBD2
v_gene: TRBV19
CDR3aa: CASTPGRGSGDTQYF

j_gene: TRBJ2-2
len: 16
d_gene: TRBD1
v_gene: TRBV7-9
CDR3aa: CASSPGTGGGAGELFF

j_gene: TRBJ2-3
len: 16
d_gene: TRBD2
v_gene: TRBV3-1/TRBV3-2
CDR3aa: CALLRGAGGKADTQYF

j_gene: TRBJ2-1
len: 15
d_gene: TRBD2
v_gene: TRBV18
CDR3aa: CASSPQPSGVDEQFF

j_gene: TRBJ2-7
len: 14
d_gene: TRBD1
v_gene: TRBV7-4
CDR3aa: CASSHDRVYYEQYF

j_gene: TRBJ2-7
len: 13
d_gene: TRBD1
v_gene: TRBV5-1
CDR3aa: CASGRQGADEQYF

j_gene: TRBJ1-2
len: 16
d_gene: NA
v_gene: TRBV18
CDR3aa: CASSPPVIGANYGYTF

j_gene: TRBJ1-6
len: 14
d_gene: TRBD1
v_gene: TRBV29-1
CDR3aa: CSARGQGDNSPLHF

j_gene: TRBJ1-1
len: 14
d_gene: NA
v_gene: TRBV14
CDR3aa: CASSQYLAEVEAFF

j_gene: TRBJ2-1
len: 13
d_gene: TRBD2
v_gene: TRBV27
CDR3aa: CASSSPLADEQFF

j_gene: TRBJ2-7
len: 13
d_gene: TRBD2
v_gene: TRBV3-1/TRBV3-2
CDR3aa: CASSLAGPGEQYF

j_gene: TRBJ1-2
len: 14
d_gene: TRBD1
v_gene: TRBV4-1
CDR3aa: CASSQPGQGYGYTF